This TCR beta chain emerged from a study of T cells in Graves' hyperthyroidism and ophthalmopathy. The study, taken as a whole, reports: Expanded thyroid clonotypes (above 0.001) were mostly also found in blood.

Amplified TCR beta CDR3 regions derived from RNA transcripts. The TCR CDR3 first-round RT-PCR relied on the HTBI primer set. TCRdb analysed the multiplex PCR reads with MiXCR anew, one entry per CDR3 protein. The sample consists of roughly 520,000 distinct CDR3 sequences, 24% of them appearing once. The cohort's ophthalmopathy patients, a group with duration under 3 months, had a Clinical Activity Score of at least 3 and a NOSPECS grade of at least 4. The PBMCs studied were ones that came from around 10 ml fresh peripheral blood. CDR3 size: 15 residues. The germline CDR1 and CDR2 sequences are LNHDA and SQIVND (reference sequence). V was pared by 6 bases and J by 5 bases, with 20 bases between. This clonotype has a count of ten or more. Its antigen is not identified.

The receptor comes from a woman aged 25 to 39 with Graves' ophthalmopathy. Sequencing used blood. This rearrangement joins TRBV19 to TRBJ2-7; D may be TRBD1 or TRBD2 (5 bases each). The CDR3 protein is CASRVDDSGNHEQYF. The CDR3 DNA reads as TGTGCCAGTAGGGTTGACGACAGCGGCAACCACGAGCAGTACTTC.